This TCR beta chain was captured by sequencing in a study of shared clonotypes between healthy human individuals. Measured with immunoSEQ multiplex PCR; TCRdb has only the in-frame clones, and not every one. The sample contains fewer than 1.6 million clones, 98% of which appear only once. Donors comprised only Caucasian adults living in Nashville, Tennessee. This clone has a single count. This CDR3 is 13 amino acids long. Germline CDR1 reads MRHNA; CDR2 reads SNTAGT. Trimming stripped 6 bases from V and 8 bases from J, with 16 bases between. The sequence was collected from a man aged 30 to 39 in good health. This chain joins TRBV6-4 and TRBJ1-2; D remains ambiguous. The sequencing input was naive CD4+ T cells sorted from blood. Subset described: CD45RA+ positively selected. As DNA, the CDR3 is TGTGCCAGCAGCGAAATATGGGGTAGAGGCTACACCTTC. Protein: CASSEIWGRGYTF.